The clone carrying this T cell receptor (beta chain) has only a few counts. Its antigen remains unknown. What was sequenced were expressed TCRB transcripts, since all of the isolated RNA had been reverse transcribed. The method was immunoSEQ multiplex PCR; TCRdb's version includes in-frame clones alone and lacks a portion of them. The sample has approximately 27,000 clones, roughly half seen once. This sample was included in a study of beta chain features in type 1 diabetes. Study in general: The number of sorted cells examined across all samples was around 110 million. Overall study results and limits: Within each of all four CD4+ subsets, Type 1 diabetes patients had TCRB CDR3s that were moderately but significantly shorter.

One heparinised blood draw, averaging roughly 0.12 L, came from each donor. Sorting produced populations that all topped 95% purity. CDR1 and CDR2 (germline): MNHNS, SASEGT. The length of the CDR3 is 14 residues. Trimming cost V 4 bases and J 9 bases; bases outside gene matches: 7. Material for sequencing was stem cell memory CD4+ T cells from blood. This receptor was taken from a man aged 25-40 years with type 1 diabetes. V is TRBV6-1 and J is TRBJ2-1, with 9 bases matching TRBD1. The CDR3 region has the DNA TGTGCCAGCAGTGTGGACAGGGGACAGGGTGAGCAGTTCTTC. Translating it yields CASSVDRGQGEQFF.